This T cell receptor beta chain was captured by sequencing in a study of cytomegalovirus exposure and HLA in healthy donors. Germline V lookup: CDR1 MNHNS, CDR2 SASEGT. CDR3 size: 13 residues. V lost 1 base and J lost 7, with 10 bases in between. Amplification used 60 Vbeta primers and 13 Jbeta primers. The table came from immunoSEQ multiplex PCR; TCRdb's copy has only in-frame clones and leaves some out. The table lists some 140,000 clones, around 75% of them singletons, with 2.5% to 3.5% in the top ten. The sample consisted of PBMCs. V usage is TRBV6-1 and J usage is TRBJ1-2; D ambiguous. The clonotype comes from a man in his forties in good health and CMV-seronegative. The CDR3 DNA follows: TGTGCCAGCAGTGAAGACAGCGGAGGTGGCTACACCTTC. This codes for CASSEDSGGGYTF.